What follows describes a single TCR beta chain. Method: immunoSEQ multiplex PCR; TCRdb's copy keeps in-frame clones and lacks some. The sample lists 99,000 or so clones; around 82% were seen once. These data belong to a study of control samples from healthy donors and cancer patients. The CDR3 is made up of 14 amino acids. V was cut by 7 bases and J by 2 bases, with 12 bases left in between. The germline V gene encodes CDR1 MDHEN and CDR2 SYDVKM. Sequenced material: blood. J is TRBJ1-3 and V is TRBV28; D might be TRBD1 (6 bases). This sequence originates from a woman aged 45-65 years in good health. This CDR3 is CASTFGGPGNTIYF. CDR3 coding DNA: TGTGCCAGCACCTTCGGGGGGCCTGGAAACACCATATATTTT.